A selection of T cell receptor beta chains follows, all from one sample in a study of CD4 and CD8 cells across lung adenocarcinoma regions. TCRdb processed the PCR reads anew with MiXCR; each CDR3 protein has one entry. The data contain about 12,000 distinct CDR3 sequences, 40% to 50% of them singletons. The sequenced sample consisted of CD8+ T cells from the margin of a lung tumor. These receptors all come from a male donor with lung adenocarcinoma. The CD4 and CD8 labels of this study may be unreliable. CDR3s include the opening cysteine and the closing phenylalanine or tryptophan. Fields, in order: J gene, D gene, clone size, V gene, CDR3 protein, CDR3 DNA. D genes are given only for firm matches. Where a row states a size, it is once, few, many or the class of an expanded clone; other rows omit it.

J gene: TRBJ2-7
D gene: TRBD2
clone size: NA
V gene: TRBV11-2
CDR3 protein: CASSLRTSGSSYEQYF
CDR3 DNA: TGTGCCAGCAGCTTAAGGACTAGCGGGAGTAGCTACGAGCAGTACTTC

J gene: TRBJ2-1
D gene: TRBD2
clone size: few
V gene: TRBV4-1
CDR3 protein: CASSQASGGYNEQFF
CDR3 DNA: TGCGCCAGCAGCCAAGCTAGCGGGGGCTACAATGAGCAGTTCTTC

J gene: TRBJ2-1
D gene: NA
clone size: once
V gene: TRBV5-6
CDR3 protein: CASSLVGRNSEQFF
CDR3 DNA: TGTGCCAGCAGCTTGGTGGGGCGGAACAGTGAGCAGTTTTTT

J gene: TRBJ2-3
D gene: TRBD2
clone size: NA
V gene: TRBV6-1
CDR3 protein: CGSGAGRGAKDTQYF
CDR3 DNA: TGTGGCAGCGGTGCGGGGCGGGGGGCCAAAGATACGCAGTACTTT

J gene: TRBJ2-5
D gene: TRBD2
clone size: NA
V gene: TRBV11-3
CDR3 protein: CASSPSGSTETQYF
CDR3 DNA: TGTGCCAGCAGCCCTAGCGGGAGCACGGAGACCCAGTACTTC

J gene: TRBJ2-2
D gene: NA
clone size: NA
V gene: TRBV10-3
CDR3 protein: CAHGCANSGELFF
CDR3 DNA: TGTGCCCACGGCTGTGCGAACTCCGGTGAGCTGTTCTTC

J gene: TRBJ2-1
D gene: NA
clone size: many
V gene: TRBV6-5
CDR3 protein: CASSYRQAVTHEQFF
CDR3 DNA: TGTGCCAGCAGTTACCGTCAGGCCGTGACCCATGAGCAGTTCTTC

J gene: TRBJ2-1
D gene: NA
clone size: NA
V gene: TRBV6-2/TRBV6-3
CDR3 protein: CASSYVSVGHEQFF
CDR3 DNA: TGTGCCAGCAGTTACGTCTCGGTAGGGCATGAGCAGTTCTTC

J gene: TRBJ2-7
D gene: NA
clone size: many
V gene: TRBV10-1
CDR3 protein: CASSESPSTEQYF
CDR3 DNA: TGCGCCAGCAGTGAGTCCCCATCGACCGAGCAGTACTTC

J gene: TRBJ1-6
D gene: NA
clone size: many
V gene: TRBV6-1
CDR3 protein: CASSEALETRARNSPLHF
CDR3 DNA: TGTGCCAGCAGTGAAGCGCTGGAGACGCGGGCGCGTAATTCACCCCTCCACTTT

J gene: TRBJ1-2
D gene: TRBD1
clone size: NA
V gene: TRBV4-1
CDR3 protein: CASSRAAGGHGYTF
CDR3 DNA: TGCGCCAGCAGCCGAGCCGCAGGGGGCCATGGCTACACCTTC

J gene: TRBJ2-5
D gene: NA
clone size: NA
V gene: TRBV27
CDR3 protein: CASSLSRQTYNEQYF
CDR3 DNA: TGTGCCAGCAGTTTATCAAGACAGACCTACAATGAGCAGTACTTC

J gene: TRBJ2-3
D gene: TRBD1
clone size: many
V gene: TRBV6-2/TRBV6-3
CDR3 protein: CASSYSTGRHSDTQYF
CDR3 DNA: TGTGCCAGCAGTTACTCGACAGGGCGGCATTCAGATACGCAGTATTTT

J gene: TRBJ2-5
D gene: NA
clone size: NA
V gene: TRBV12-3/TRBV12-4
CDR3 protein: CATGAGRGETQYF
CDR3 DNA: TGTGCGACGGGGGCGGGACGGGGAGAGACCCAGTACTTC

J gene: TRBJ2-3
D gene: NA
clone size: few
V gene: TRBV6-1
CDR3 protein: CASWGGGTDTQYF
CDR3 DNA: TGTGCCAGCTGGGGGGGCGGCACAGATACGCAGTATTTT

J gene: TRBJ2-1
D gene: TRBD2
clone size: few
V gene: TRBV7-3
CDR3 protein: CASSFKSGSNNEQFF
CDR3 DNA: TGTGCCAGCAGCTTTAAAAGCGGGAGCAATAATGAGCAGTTCTTC

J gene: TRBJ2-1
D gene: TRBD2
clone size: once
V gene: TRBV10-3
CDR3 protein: CSGGGRSFTDTQFF
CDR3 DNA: TGTTCAGGAGGCGGGAGGTCTTTCACAGATACGCAGTTCTTC

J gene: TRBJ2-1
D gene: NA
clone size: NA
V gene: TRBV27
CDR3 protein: CASHRWPYNEQFF
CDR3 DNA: TGTGCCAGCCACCGTTGGCCCTACAATGAGCAGTTCTTC

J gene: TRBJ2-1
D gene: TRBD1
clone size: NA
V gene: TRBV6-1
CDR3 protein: CASNGQGEQFF
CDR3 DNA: TGTGCCAGCAATGGACAGGGTGAGCAGTTCTTC

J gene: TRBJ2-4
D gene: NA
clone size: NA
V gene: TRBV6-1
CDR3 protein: CARGTGRGAKNTQYF
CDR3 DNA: TGTGCCCGCGGGACGGGGCGGGGAGCCAAAAACACGCAGTACTTC

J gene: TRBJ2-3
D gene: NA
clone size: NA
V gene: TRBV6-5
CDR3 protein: CASSYSGLAREDTQYF
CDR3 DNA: TGTGCCAGCAGTTACTCGGGGCTGGCACGGGAAGATACGCAGTATTTC

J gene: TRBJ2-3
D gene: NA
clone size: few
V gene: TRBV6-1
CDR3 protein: CASSDRMRTTTDTQYF
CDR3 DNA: TGTGCCAGCAGTGATAGAATGAGGACTACCACAGATACGCAGTATTTT

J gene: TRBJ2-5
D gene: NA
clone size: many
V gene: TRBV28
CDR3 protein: CASSFPGAPSYNEQYF
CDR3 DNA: TGTGCCAGCAGTTTTCCGGGAGCCCCCTCGTACAATGAGCAGTACTTC

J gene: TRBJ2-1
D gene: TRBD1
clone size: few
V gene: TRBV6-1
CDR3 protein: CASTRTGGMNNEQFF
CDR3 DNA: TGTGCCAGCACCAGGACAGGGGGCATGAACAATGAGCAGTTCTTC

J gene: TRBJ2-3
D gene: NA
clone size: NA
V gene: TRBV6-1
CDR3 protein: CASSEAGQWAKNTQYF
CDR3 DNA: TGTGCCAGCAGTGAAGCGGGGCAGTGGGCCAAAAACACGCAGTATTTT

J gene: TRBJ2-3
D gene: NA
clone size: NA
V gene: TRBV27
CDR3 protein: CASRFRAGGTSKETQYF
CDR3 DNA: TGTGCCAGCAGATTTAGGGCTGGGGGCACTAGCAAAGAGACGCAGTACTTT

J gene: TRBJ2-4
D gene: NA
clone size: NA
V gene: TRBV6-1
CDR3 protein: CASRSGVSAKNTQYF
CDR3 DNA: TGTGCCAGCAGATCGGGGGTGTCGGCCAAAAATACGCAGTATTTC

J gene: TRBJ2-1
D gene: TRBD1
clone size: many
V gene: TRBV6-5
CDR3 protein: CASSPQGAIETQFF
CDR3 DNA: TGTGCCAGCAGTCCCCAGGGGGCGATTGAGACCCAGTTCTTC

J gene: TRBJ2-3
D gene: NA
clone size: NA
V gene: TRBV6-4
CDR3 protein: CASRGGGGGSTDTQYF
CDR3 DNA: TGTGCCAGCAGGGGCGGAGGGGGGGGTAGCACAGATACGCAGTACTTT

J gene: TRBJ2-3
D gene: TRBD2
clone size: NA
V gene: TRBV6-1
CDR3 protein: CASRQGLAGVRNNTQYF
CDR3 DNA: TGTGCCAGCAGACAAGGGCTAGCGGGAGTTCGCAACAATACGCAGTATTTT

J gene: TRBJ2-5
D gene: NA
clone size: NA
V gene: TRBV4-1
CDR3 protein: CGGGAGCGDQDTQYF
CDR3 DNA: TGCGGCGGGGGCGCAGGGTGTGGGGACCAAGATACGCAGTACTTT

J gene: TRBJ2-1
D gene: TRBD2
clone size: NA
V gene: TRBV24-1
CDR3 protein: CATGLAGYEQFF
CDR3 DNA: TGTGCCACGGGACTAGCGGGATATGAGCAGTTCTTC

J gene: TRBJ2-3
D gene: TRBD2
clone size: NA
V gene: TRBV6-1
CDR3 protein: CASIGLAGGETDTQYF
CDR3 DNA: TGTGCCAGCATTGGACTAGCGGGAGGTGAAACAGATACGCAGTATTTT

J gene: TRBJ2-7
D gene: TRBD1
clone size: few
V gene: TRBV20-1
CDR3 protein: CSASGGQGTYEQYF
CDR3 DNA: TGCAGTGCTAGTGGGGGACAGGGGACCTACGAGCAGTACTTC

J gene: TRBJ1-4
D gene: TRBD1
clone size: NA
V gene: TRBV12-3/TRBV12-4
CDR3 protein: CASSLGQGVGKLFF
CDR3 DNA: TGTGCCAGCAGTTTGGGACAGGGCGTTGGAAAACTGTTTTTT

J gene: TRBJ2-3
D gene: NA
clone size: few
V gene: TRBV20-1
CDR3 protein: CSASADYSTQGTQYF
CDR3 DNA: TGCAGTGCTAGTGCCGACTACTCTACCCAGGGTACGCAGTATTTT

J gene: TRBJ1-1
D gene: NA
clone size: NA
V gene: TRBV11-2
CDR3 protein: CASSSQRDGIGLSEAFF
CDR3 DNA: TGTGCCAGCAGCTCCCAAAGGGACGGAATCGGGCTATCTGAAGCTTTCTTT

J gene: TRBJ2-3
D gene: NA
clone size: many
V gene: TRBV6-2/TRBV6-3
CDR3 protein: CASSRTGGPASTDTQYF
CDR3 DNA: TGTGCCAGCAGTAGGACCGGGGGTCCGGCAAGCACAGATACGCAGTATTTT

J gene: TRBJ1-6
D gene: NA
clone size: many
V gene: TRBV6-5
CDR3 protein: CASSYRAESSYNSPLHF
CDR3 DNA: TGTGCCAGCAGTTACAGGGCGGAAAGCTCCTATAATTCACCCCTCCACTTT

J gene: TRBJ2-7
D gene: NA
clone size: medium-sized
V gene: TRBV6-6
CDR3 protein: CASTPTSRSSYEQYF
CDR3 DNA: TGTGCCAGCACCCCCACTAGCCGGAGCTCCTACGAGCAGTACTTC

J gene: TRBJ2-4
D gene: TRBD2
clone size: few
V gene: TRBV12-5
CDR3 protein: CASGLVAGAFDEQYF
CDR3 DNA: TGTGCTAGTGGTTTGGTAGCGGGAGCTTTCGATGAGCAGTACTTC

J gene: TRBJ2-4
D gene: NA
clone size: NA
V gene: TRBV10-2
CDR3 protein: CAGRLSDLAQNTQYF
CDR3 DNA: TGCGCCGGCAGGCTCAGTGACCTAGCCCAAAACACTCAGTACTTC

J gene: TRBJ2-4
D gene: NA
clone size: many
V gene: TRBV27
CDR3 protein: CASRDILAKNIQYF
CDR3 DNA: TGTGCCAGCAGGGACATACTAGCCAAAAACATTCAGTACTTC

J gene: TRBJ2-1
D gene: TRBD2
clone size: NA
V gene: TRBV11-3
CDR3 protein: CASSSQAGARHNEQFF
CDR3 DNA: TGTGCCAGCAGCTCCCAAGCGGGAGCGCGTCACAATGAGCAGTTCTTC

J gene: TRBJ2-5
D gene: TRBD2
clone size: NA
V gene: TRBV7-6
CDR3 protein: CARSGGGDQETQYF
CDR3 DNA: TGTGCCAGGAGCGGGGGCGGGGACCAAGAGACGCAGTACTTC

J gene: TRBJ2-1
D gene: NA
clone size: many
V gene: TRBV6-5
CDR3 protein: CASSYAGYEQFF
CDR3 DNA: TGTGCCAGCAGTTACGCAGGGTATGAGCAGTTCTTC

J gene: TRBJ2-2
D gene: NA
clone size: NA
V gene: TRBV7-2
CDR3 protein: CASSGPSEANTGELFF
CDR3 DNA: TGTGCCAGCAGCGGCCCTAGCGAAGCGAACACCGGGGAGCTGTTTTTT

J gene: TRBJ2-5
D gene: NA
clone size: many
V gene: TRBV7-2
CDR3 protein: CASSFTQGNNEQYF
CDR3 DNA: TGTGCCAGCAGCTTTACACAGGGAAACAATGAGCAGTACTTC